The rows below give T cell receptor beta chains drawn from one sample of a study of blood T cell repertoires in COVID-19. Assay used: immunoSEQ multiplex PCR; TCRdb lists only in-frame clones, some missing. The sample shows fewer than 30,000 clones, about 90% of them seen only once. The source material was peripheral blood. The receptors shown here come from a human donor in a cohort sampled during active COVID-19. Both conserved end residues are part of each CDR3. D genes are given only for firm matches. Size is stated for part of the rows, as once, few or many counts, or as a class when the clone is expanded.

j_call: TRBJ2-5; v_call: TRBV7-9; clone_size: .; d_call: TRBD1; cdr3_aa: CASSGDRSLSQYF; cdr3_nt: TGTGCCAGCAGCGGGGACAGGTCTTTGTCCCAGTACTTC
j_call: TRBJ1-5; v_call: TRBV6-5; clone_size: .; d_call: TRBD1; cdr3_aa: CASRSGQGGNQPQHF; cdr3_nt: TGTGCCAGCAGGAGCGGACAGGGGGGCAATCAGCCCCAGCATTTT
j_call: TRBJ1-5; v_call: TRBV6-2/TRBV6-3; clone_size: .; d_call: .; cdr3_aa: CASSANPTGGPQHF; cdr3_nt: TGTGCCAGCAGTGCCAACCCGACCGGGGGGCCCCAGCATTTT
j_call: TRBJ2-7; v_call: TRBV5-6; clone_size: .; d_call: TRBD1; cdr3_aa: CASRHRQGSYEQYF; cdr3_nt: TGTGCCAGCAGACACCGACAGGGATCGTACGAGCAGTACTTC
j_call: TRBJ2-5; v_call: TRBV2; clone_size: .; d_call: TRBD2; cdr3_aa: CASSEASTSGGGYF; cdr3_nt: TGTGCCAGCAGTGAAGCGAGTACTAGCGGGGGGGGGTACTTC
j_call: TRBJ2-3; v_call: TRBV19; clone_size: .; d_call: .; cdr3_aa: CASSITGPDTQYF; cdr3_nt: TGTGCCAGTAGTATAACAGGGCCAGATACGCAGTATTTT
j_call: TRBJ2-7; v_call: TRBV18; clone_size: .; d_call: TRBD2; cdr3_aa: CASSPLAGTYEQYF; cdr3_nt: TGTGCCAGCTCACCACTAGCGGGGACCTACGAGCAGTACTTC
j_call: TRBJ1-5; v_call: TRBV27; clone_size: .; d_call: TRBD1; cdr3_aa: CASRGQGSNQPQHF; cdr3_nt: TGTGCCAGCAGAGGACAGGGTAGCAATCAGCCCCAGCATTTT
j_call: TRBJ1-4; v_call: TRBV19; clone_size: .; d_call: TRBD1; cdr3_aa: CASSPSPGQGYEKLFF; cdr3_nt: TGTGCCAGTAGTCCATCGCCGGGACAGGGGTATGAAAAACTGTTTTTT
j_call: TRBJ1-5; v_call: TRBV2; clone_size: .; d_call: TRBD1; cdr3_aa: CASKIQGNQPQHF; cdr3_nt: TGTGCCAGCAAAATACAGGGGAATCAGCCCCAGCATTTT
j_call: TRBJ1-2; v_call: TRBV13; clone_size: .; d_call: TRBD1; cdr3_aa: CASSSTGGFSYGYTF; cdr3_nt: TGTGCCAGCAGCTCAACAGGGGGTTTTAGCTATGGCTACACCTTC
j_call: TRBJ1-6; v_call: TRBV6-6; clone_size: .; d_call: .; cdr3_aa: CASSYERGPGSPLHF; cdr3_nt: TGTGCCAGCAGTTACGAGCGGGGGCCGGGTTCACCCCTCCACTTT
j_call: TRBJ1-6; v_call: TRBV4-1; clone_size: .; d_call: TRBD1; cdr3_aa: CASSQRGTVNSPLHF; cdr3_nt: TGCGCCAGCAGCCAACGTGGGACAGTTAATTCACCCCTCCACTTT
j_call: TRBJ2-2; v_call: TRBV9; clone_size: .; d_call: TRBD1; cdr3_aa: CASTGQGATGELFF; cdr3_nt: TGTGCCAGCACCGGACAGGGGGCCACCGGGGAGCTGTTTTTT
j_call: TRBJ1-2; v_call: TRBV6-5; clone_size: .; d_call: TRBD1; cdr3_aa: CASSITGGDGYTF; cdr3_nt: TGTGCCAGCAGTATCACAGGGGGCGATGGCTACACCTTC
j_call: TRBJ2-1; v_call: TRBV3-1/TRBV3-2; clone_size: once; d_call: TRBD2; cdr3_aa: CASSLGLAGGPPQFF; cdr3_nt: TGTGCCAGCAGCCTCGGACTAGCGGGGGGGCCACCGCAGTTCTTC
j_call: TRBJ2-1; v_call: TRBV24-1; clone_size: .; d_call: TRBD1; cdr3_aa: CATSDSGQGEFF; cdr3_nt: TGTGCCACCAGTGATTCGGGACAGGGGGAGTTCTTC
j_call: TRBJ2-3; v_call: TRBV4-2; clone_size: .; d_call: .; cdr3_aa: CASSQGTPDTQYF; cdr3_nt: TGTGCCAGCAGCCAAGGTACACCCGATACGCAGTATTTT
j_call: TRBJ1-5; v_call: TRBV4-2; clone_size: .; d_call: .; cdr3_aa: CASSQDSRQPQHF; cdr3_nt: TGTGCCAGCAGCCAAGATAGTCGTCAGCCCCAGCATTTT
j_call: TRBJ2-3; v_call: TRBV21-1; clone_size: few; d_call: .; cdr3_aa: CASSKGGGDRDTQYF; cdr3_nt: TGTGCCAGCAGCAAAGGAGGGGGCGACAGGGATACGCAGTATTTT